These 23 T cell receptor beta chains were all obtained from the same sample, sequenced in a study of T cell repertoires in cytomegalovirus infection. Their specific antigens are unknown. TCRdb recomputed calls from the reads with MiXCR, one row per CDR3 protein. The sample consists of around 340,000 distinct CDR3 sequences, almost 30% of them appearing once. The sequenced sample was cultured PBMCs, obtained from culture after CMV antigen stimulation. These receptors were obtained from a human donor in good health (CMV status not recorded). Some clones in this sample may be carry-over from other donors' samples.

This clonotype has only a few counts. The chain uses TRBV6-6 and TRBJ2-3; 16 bases are a match to TRBD2. The V segment lost 6 bases and the J segment 7 bases; nucleotides outside the gene matches: 7. The CDR3 consists of 16 residues. Germline V gene sequence: CDR1 MNHNY, CDR2 SVGAGI (reference sequence). CDR3 in amino acids: CASSAGTSGGGNTQYF. The CDR3 bases are TGTGCCAGCAGCGCCGGGACTAGCGGGGGGGGGAATACGCAGTATTTT.

This clonotype has just a few counts. The chain combines TRBV27 with TRBJ1-5, with 9 bases aligning to TRBD1. The J segment lost 0 bases and the V segment lost 10 bases, leaving 7 bases of the junction unmatched. CDR3 length: 15 residues. Germline CDR1 is MNHEY and CDR2 is SMNVEV (reference sequence). CDR3 nucleotides: TGTGCCACCCGGGACAGGGCTTATAGCAATCAGCCCCAGCATTTT. Its translation: CATRDRAYSNQPQHF.

This rearrangement joins TRBV7-9 to TRBJ1-5, with D hard to call. This CDR3 spans 15 amino acids. Germline assignment: CDR1 SEHNR and CDR2 FQNEAQ (reference sequence). Trimming took 3 bases from V and 3 from J, leaving 12 bases between them. CDR3 nucleotide sequence: TGTGCCAGCAGCTTGGGGAGCGGAGACAATCAGCCCCAGCATTTT. It yields the protein CASSLGSGDNQPQHF.

This clonotype turned up a few times. The chain links TRBV5-1 to TRBJ1-1; tentatively, D is TRBD1 (6 bases). The CDR3 has 13 amino acids. V lost 0 bases and J lost 11, with 14 bases in between. Germline loops: CDR1 SGHRS, CDR2 YFSETQ. The chain's CDR3 is CASSLATAGAAFF. The CDR3 nucleotides are TGCGCCAGCAGCTTGGCCACGGCAGGGGCGGCTTTCTTT.

This clonotype was observed a handful of times. CDR3 amino acids: CASSLDMLNTEAFF. CDR3 DNA: TGTGCCAGCAGCTTAGATATGCTGAACACTGAAGCTTTCTTT. The V gene is TRBV7-9, the J gene TRBJ1-1; D is undetermined. Germline V gene data show CDR1 as SEHNR and CDR2 as FQNEAQ (reference sequence). Trimming cost V 1 base and J 0 bases, with 6 bases left between them. CDR3 length: 14 residues.

The chain uses TRBV7-4 and TRBJ2-3, with 12 nucleotides matching TRBD2. Germline loops: CDR1 SGHVT, CDR2 SQSDAQ. The CDR3 consists of 17 residues. The V gene end was trimmed by 5 bases and the J gene end by 4 bases; junction bases not matched to a gene: 10. DNA for the CDR3: TGTGCCAGCAGCCCACGGACTAGCGGGAAATTCGCAGATACGCAGTATTTT. Amino acid sequence: CASSPRTSGKFADTQYF.

The rearrangement links TRBV7-9 to TRBJ2-7, with D possibly TRBD2 on 6 matching bases. The CDR3 is made up of 15 amino acids. Per the germline V gene, CDR1 is SEHNR and CDR2 is FQNEAQ (reference sequence). V lost 5 bases to trimming and J lost 4 bases, with 18 bases between them. The CDR3: CASSPSGVVGYEQYF. As DNA, the CDR3 is TGTGCCAGCAGCCCTTCGGGAGTAGTTGGATACGAGCAGTACTTC.

This chain uses TRBV19 with TRBJ2-1; 11 nucleotides match TRBD2. J lost 1 base, V lost 5 bases, and 7 bases had no gene match. The CDR3 spans 17 residues. Looked up from germline, CDR1 is LNHDA and CDR2 is SQIVND (reference sequence). CDR3 protein: CASSLRLAGRSYNEQFF. The DNA of the CDR3 is TGTGCCAGTAGTCTGAGACTAGCGGGAAGGTCCTACAATGAGCAGTTCTTC.

This clonotype appeared a few times. V is TRBV12-3 or TRBV12-4 and J is TRBJ2-1, with 11 bases lining up with TRBD1. This CDR3 has 15 amino acids. V dropped 5 bases and J dropped 3; count of bases not matched to a gene: 3. The CDR3: CASSTGTGGYNEQFF. The CDR3 bases are TGTGCCAGCAGTACCGGGACAGGGGGCTACAATGAGCAGTTCTTC.

This clonotype was counted between two and nine times. This chain connects TRBV7-8 to TRBJ1-2; D possibly corresponds to TRBD1 (5 bases). The V and J ends lost 5 bases and 8 bases respectively, with 12 bases between them. Germline lookup yields CDR1 SGHVS and CDR2 FQNEAQ. The CDR3 has 12 amino acids. The CDR3 DNA sequence: TGTGCCAGCAGCGTCGACAGAGGGGGCTACACCTTC. Translating gives CASSVDRGGYTF.

This clonotype occurred a few times. The chain employs TRBV7-6 and TRBJ2-7, with 8 bases lining up with TRBD1. Germline V gives CDR1 SGHVS, CDR2 FNYEAQ. J gave up 6 bases and V 5 bases, and 9 bases lay outside the gene matches. The CDR3 has 14 amino acids. CDR3 sequence: CASSGQGQFSEQYF. DNA for the CDR3: TGTGCCAGCAGCGGACAGGGACAGTTCAGCGAGCAGTACTTC.

This clonotype appeared a few times. One end of the junction varies from germline; a read error may be responsible. In DNA form, the CDR3 reads TGTGCTAGCAGCCCTCGACAGGGGTTGAACACCGGGGAGCTGTTTTTT. This gives the protein CASSPRQGLNTGELFF. The chain carries TRBV7-6 and TRBJ2-2; TRBD1 agrees at 8 bases. The germline V gene encodes CDR1 SGHVS and CDR2 FNYEAQ. This CDR3 region has 16 residues.

The J gene is TRBJ2-2, the V gene TRBV30; 7 positions match TRBD1. Trimming cost V 3 bases and J 3 bases; bases outside gene matches: 4. In germline, CDR1 is GTSNPN, CDR2 SVGIG (reference sequence). The CDR3 extends over 14 amino acids. CDR3 region: CAWSGDSHTGELFF. CDR3 nucleotide sequence: TGTGCCTGGAGCGGGGACAGTCACACCGGGGAGCTGTTTTTT.

This chain uses TRBV2 with TRBJ2-1; 7 bases match TRBD1. Germline V lookup: CDR1 SNHLY, CDR2 FYNNEI. This CDR3 is 15 amino acids long. Unmatched junction bases numbered 13, after V lost 6 bases and J lost 8 bases. The CDR3 DNA reads TGTGCCAGCAGACCCCTCGGGACAGTTCCCGATGAGCAGTTCTTC. It codes for CASRPLGTVPDEQFF.

The CDR3 DNA is TGTGCCAGCAAGGAGGGCGGTAAAGAGACCCAGTACTTC. Protein: CASKEGGKETQYF. The chain has TRBV12-3 or TRBV12-4 and TRBJ2-5; a possible D gene is TRBD2 (6 bases). V lost 7 bases and J 3 bases, leaving 12 bases between the germline ends. This CDR3 is 13 amino acids long.

The chain combines TRBV6-6 with TRBJ2-7; 10 bases are a match to TRBD2. The V segment lost 6 bases and the J segment 6 bases; nucleotides outside the gene matches: 14. CDR1 is MNHNY, CDR2 SVGAGI, per germline (reference sequence). This CDR3 is 16 amino acids long. CDR3 amino acids: CASRASGSLGSGEQYF. In DNA, the CDR3 is TGTGCCAGCAGGGCTAGCGGGAGTCTGGGGTCTGGCGAGCAGTACTTC.

There are many counts of this clonotype. The chain recombines TRBV7-6 with TRBJ2-7; D is undetermined. Germline V gene lookup returns CDR1 SGHVS and CDR2 FNYEAQ. The length of the CDR3 is 13 residues. Trimming left V 4 bases short and J 4 bases short, with 11 bases between. The CDR3: CASSSRPEYEQYF. The DNA of the CDR3 is TGTGCCAGCAGCTCACGTCCGGAGTACGAGCAGTACTTC.

The chain links TRBV3-1 to TRBJ1-4; D might be TRBD1 (5 bases). CDR1 is LGHDT, CDR2 YNNKEL, per germline (reference sequence). The CDR3 covers 16 residues. Trimming cost V 0 bases and J 7 bases, with 15 bases left between them. The CDR3 nucleotides are TGTGCCAGCAGCCAAGATGGGGCGAGAGGAATTGAAAAACTGTTTTTT. Residues: CASSQDGARGIEKLFF.

The V gene is TRBV19, the J gene TRBJ2-7, with no clear D. Germline CDR1 LNHDA, CDR2 SQIVND (reference sequence). The ends were cut back, 6 bases at V and 0 bases at J, with 15 bases in the middle. The CDR3 is made up of 15 amino acids. CDR3 DNA: TGTGCCAGTAGCCGGATCCTTAGGAGCTCCTACGAGCAGTACTTC. It specifies CASSRILRSSYEQYF.

The chain recombines TRBV27 with TRBJ1-5; no reliable D call. Germline V lookup: CDR1 MNHEY, CDR2 SMNVEV (reference sequence). V lost 6 bases and J 1 base, leaving 13 bases between the germline ends. The CDR3 is 15 amino acids. The chain's CDR3 is CASSSRDVSNQPQHF. The DNA for the CDR3 is TGTGCCAGCAGCTCTCGTGATGTGAGCAATCAGCCCCAGCATTTT.

This chain links TRBV6-5 with TRBJ1-6, with TRBD1 as a possible D gene (5 bases). The V gene lost 6 bases and the J gene lost 7 bases, with 10 bases spanning the gap. In germline, CDR1 is MNHEY, CDR2 SVGAGI. The CDR3 is 13 amino acids. The CDR3 bases are TGTGCCAGCAGACGACAGAAAAATTCACCCCTCCACTTT. It translates to CASRRQKNSPLHF.

This clonotype has ten or more counts. The genes are TRBV7-6 and TRBJ2-7; 7 bases line up with TRBD1. V was clipped by 1 base and J by 3 bases; unmatched bases: 3. CDR3 size: 14 residues. CDR1 is SGHVS, CDR2 FNYEAQ, per germline. CDR3 protein: CASSLGGQNYEQYF. CDR3 nucleotide sequence: TGTGCCAGCAGCTTAGGGGGACAGAACTACGAGCAGTACTTC. Full variable domain (remainder filled in from reference TRBV7-6 and TRBJ2-7): GAGVSQSPRYKVTKRGQDVALRCDPISGHVSLYWYRQALGQGPEFLTYFNYEAQQDKSGLPNDRFSAERPEGSISTLTIQRTEQRDSAMYRCASSLGGQNYEQYFGPGTRLTVT.

This clonotype was seen a handful of times. The chain couples TRBV10-3 to TRBJ1-3, with unresolved D. The CDR3 length is 15 residues. The V and J ends lost 0 bases and 0 bases respectively, with 6 bases between them. Germline V gene lookup returns CDR1 ENHRY and CDR2 SYGVKD. CDR3 sequence (DNA): TGTGCCATCAGTGAGTCGGAAGTCTCTGGAAACACCATATATTTT. Residues: CAISESEVSGNTIYF.